The source of this T cell receptor beta chain is a study of blood T cell repertoires in COVID-19. Sequencing used immunoSEQ multiplex PCR; TCRdb keeps in-frame clones, though not all of them. The data contain about 220,000 clones, 88% of them singletons. The specimen was PBMCs or T cells enriched from blood (not recorded which). The clonotype comes from a woman aged 45-65 years with acute COVID-19.

The CDR3 here is CSVGAGGGEPQHF. As DNA, the CDR3 is TGCAGCGTTGGGGCAGGGGGTGGGGAGCCCCAGCATTTT. V usage is TRBV29-1 and J usage is TRBJ1-5; 7 bases line up with TRBD1. The trim removed 4 bases at V and 8 bases at J, leaving 8 bases unmatched. There are 13 residues in the CDR3. The germline gives CDR1 SQVTM, CDR2 ANQGSEA.